This record covers a single T cell receptor (beta chain). What this receptor recognizes is not known. No base quality values were provided; no much bigger clone lies one nucleotide off. Libraries were built with the immunoSEQ multiplex PCR assay. The multiplex PCR relied on a mix of 60 forward primers for TCR Vbeta segments and 13 reverse primers for TCR Jbeta segments. The CDR3 region of rearranged TCR beta genes was amplified from genomic DNA with a multiplex PCR assay. On the Illumina HiSeq System, the amplified TCR beta libraries were sequenced as 87-base-pair reads. For the original study's pipeline: A later analysis tallied around 87 million unique TCR beta chains across the approximately 670 repertoires, and around 9.9 million of those chains were shared by two or more donors. Raw reads were error-corrected and collapsed into unique sequences by a nearest-neighbor algorithm in which closely related sequences were merged to remove PCR and sequencing errors. Alignment of CDR3 sequences to IMGT reference sequences was used to assign V, D and J gene segments. For a sequence to be retained, a match of at least six nucleotides was required to both a V gene segment and a J gene segment. Rearrangements were classified as productive when the CDR3 lacked stop codons and remained in frame with V and J, and all other rearrangements were classified as non-productive. Following IMGT convention, CDR3 was defined as the stretch from the second conserved V-encoded cysteine up to the conserved J-encoded phenylalanine. Sequences without an unambiguous match to a single V gene segment were excluded from the earlier analysis of several hundred of the donors. In an earlier analysis of 587 of the donors, a V segment was called functional when productive rearrangements were above 56.7%, and segregating when the standard deviation between donors exceeded 5%. A statistical classification framework was built to diagnose cytomegalovirus status from the catalog of TCR beta chain sequences. In a later analysis, V and J genes were assigned by comparing TCR nucleotide sequences against IMGT/GENE-DB human TR gene sequences. In a later analysis, CDR3 sequences and most-parsimonious VDJ recombination scenarios were assigned using the TCRdist pipeline. In a later analysis, every TCR beta chain was defined by the combination of its CDR3 amino acid sequence and its V-gene family, and reads without a unique V-gene family were dropped. A later analysis removed 550 to 650 highly shared, low-generation-probability nucleotide sequences to deal with suspected cross-contamination and a sequencing artifact. In a later analysis, a clonal expansion index was calculated for each public chain from normalized within-repertoire ranks of inferred template counts. In a later analysis, generation probabilities were computed using a VDJ recombination model fitted to out-of-frame rearrangements, and the results were checked against IGoR. In a later analysis, TCR-TCR, TCR-HLA and TCR-CMV co-occurrence was scored with hypergeometric tests, and a repertoire-size bias correction was applied to TCR pairs. A later analysis estimated false discovery rates by permuting HLA or CMV assignments 20 times. In a later analysis, co-occurring TCRs were grouped using DBSCAN, and TCRdist sequence similarity was added for clustering within HLA-allele-positive subsets. For co-occurrence clustering, repertoires with fewer than 30,000 or more than 120,000 public chains were excluded, along with roughly five repertoires with anomalous nucleotide sharing. This immuneACCESS table, as held by TCRdb, lists in-frame sequences with V and J called but not all clones. Of the missing ones, under half trace to an unresolved V gene in checked studies; the others have no known cause. V, J and clone size are taken as reported in that table, and D and trimming were inferred from the DNA itself. This sample comprises 150,000 to 200,000 clones, under 90% of them detected only once. Approximately 6.7% of the sample goes to the ten largest clones.

Reading the germline V gene (reference sequence) gives CDR1 LNHDA and CDR2 SQIVND. The CDR3 runs 14 amino acids, cysteine and phenylalanine included. CDR3 DNA is the only sequence kept; it has 42 bases, read in frame from the first base. Germline trimming amounts to 5 bases on V and 4 bases on J, with 7 as the count of junction bases outside the gene matches. The entry originates in a study of cytomegalovirus exposure and HLA in healthy donors (TCRdb year 2017). In terms of the full investigation: According to an earlier analysis of several hundred of the donors, about 179 million T cells yielded roughly 110 million unique TCR beta sequences and less than 300 Gb of sequence data. A separate validation cohort of 100 to 150 different subjects was used in addition to the roughly 670-subject first cohort. Four or five DR-DQ haplotypes were handled as single units for association and clustering, since linkage in the cohort was strong. The T cell repertoires of under 700 subjects were profiled by immunosequencing and related to cytomegalovirus serostatus. An earlier analysis of roughly 580 of the donors used high-throughput TCR beta sequencing to judge whether each TCR beta V gene segment behaved as functional or pseudogenic. Of the approximately 400 genotyped donors, over 65% fell in the genetic ancestry cluster associated with self-reported Caucasian donors. HLA typing included class I and class II loci at four-digit resolution. To predict cytomegalovirus infection status, the study combined high-throughput TCR immunosequencing, statistical association of individual TCRs with disease status, and machine learning. In a later genetic analysis, genome-wide SNP genotypes for about 55% of the 666 donors were used, and that subset was treated as a discovery cohort. The study aimed to test whether signatures of past pathogen exposure could be identified by cataloging public T cell receptors. Donor age, sex, ethnicity and CMV serostatus were compiled together with the repertoire data. Among around 400 genotyped donors of the cohort, an average of approximately 240,000 unique TCR beta nucleotide sequences were sequenced per donor, roughly a sixth of them non-productive. All discovery cohort repertoires had been generated using a single sequencing platform. In the later analysis, no new phenotypic data were used to find candidate immune exposures; instead, reliance was placed on TCR beta sequences and their occurrence across donors. A later analysis re-analyzed previously published TCR beta repertoires from about 600 donors and added high-resolution HLA genotyping to study TCR occurrence patterns. The number of typed donors differed by locus: about 620-640 for A, B, C, DRB1 and DQB1; 522 for DQA1; fewer than 610 for DPA1; and about 470 for DPB1. About 300 gigabases of sequencing data and approximately 85 million unique TCR sequences were included in an early release covering over 600 HLA-typed donors. Overall study outcomes, separate from this receptor: Specific HLA alleles were associated with more than 15,000 TCR beta sequences at a false discovery rate of 0.05 in a later analysis. Most TCR sequences were observed very rarely across donors, whereas some public TCRs were present in many individuals. Broadly in line with IMGT annotations, most TCR beta V segments showed up in productive rearrangements about 90% or about 30% of the time in an earlier analysis of several hundred of the donors. Some IMGT-functional V segments, including TRBV6-2 and TRBV6-3, could not be distinguished by the 87-base-pair reads and were therefore excluded. Most CMV-associated TCR beta chains appeared to be HLA-restricted in a later analysis, and the HLA associations seemed to be driven largely by CMV exposure. A cluster of highly shared sequence variants was judged likely to represent a technical artifact of the sequencing pipeline. Several of the top co-occurrence clusters appeared to be linked to parvovirus B19, influenza, CMV and Epstein-Barr virus, according to a later analysis. Sequencing depth was assumed to be roughly uniform across donors in the presence/absence analyses, though that assumption may not hold. In this cohort, only TCR beta chains were sequenced, and detectable features were limited by the absence of alpha or paired-chain data. Linkage disequilibrium might explain the correlated functional status among segregating V segments, but an unknown experimental factor could not be ruled out. When HLA alleles, especially DR and DQ, strongly co-occurred, attributing TCR associations to individual alleles was difficult. According to a later analysis, TCR association rates differed among HLA loci, with DRB1 alleles showing the most associated TCRs and HLA-C alleles showing the fewest. A later genetic analysis reported fewer N-insertions in productive TCRs among donors in an Asian-associated ancestry cluster than the roughly 620-donor mean. A later genetic analysis associated a missense DCLRE1C variant with V-gene and J-gene trimming of TCR beta chains, and an independent cohort replicated the association. In a later analysis, HLA-associated TCR beta chains were found to be more clonally expanded and to have lower generation probabilities than equally common non-associated chains. The only immune exposure information available for the cohort was CMV serostatus. Because some donors lacked HLA typing at each locus, the association tests relied only on the typed subset. In the study, about 150 TCR beta chains were listed as associated with cytomegalovirus. The authors suggested that the approach could potentially be extended to other disease states and immunological phenotypes. In vitro tests confirmed that a few of the cytomegalovirus-associated TCR beta chains recognize cytomegalovirus antigens. Because counts were too low, about 18 rarely observed V segments, including chromosome 9 orphons, were excluded from the earlier analysis of 587 of the donors. A further reported finding was that TCR beta sequences accurately predicted the HLA-A and HLA-B alleles for most subjects in the first cohort. The classifier was reported to diagnose cytomegalovirus status with high specificity and sensitivity in both the original cohort and the validation cohort.

In total, around 600 healthy bone marrow donors made up the cohort. At the time of sampling, every cohort member was nominally healthy, though immune exposures that went unrecorded were likely present. The donor tested CMV seropositive and was one of the 289 seropositive cohort members. Each donor provided a peripheral blood sample, and peripheral blood mononuclear cells were used for TCR beta sequencing. The Qiagen DNeasy Blood Extraction Kit was used to extract genomic DNA from the blood cell samples. The sequence links TRBV19 to TRBJ1-2; 7 middle bases align to TRBD1. Sequenced: PBMCs. This TCR came from a man aged 25-45 years in good health and CMV-seropositive. The encoded CDR3 is CASSYRDRAYGYTF. The DNA sequence is TGTGCCAGTAGTTACCGGGACAGAGCCTATGGCTACACCTTC.